This TCR beta chain was identified in a study of PD-1 blockade in classical Hodgkin lymphoma. The CDR3 covers 12 residues. The germline CDR1 and CDR2 sequences are SGHNT and YENEEA. Deletions cut 8 bases from V and 6 bases from J, with 11 bases between. Time point: cycle 4 day 1 (C4D1), after more than five weeks of nivolumab. All trial patients relapsed after autologous stem cell transplantation. Libraries were prepared by immunoSEQ multiplex PCR; TCRdb keeps only in-frame clonotypes and omits some of them. The data show about 21,000 clones, 85% seen once. Study-wide points: Significantly greater TCR diversity emerged by C4D1 in CD4+ cells but not CD8+ cells.

Comment on this clone: Its antigen is unidentified.

This TCR was recovered from a human donor with classical Hodgkin lymphoma. Sequencing was performed on peripheral blood mononuclear cells (PBMCs), taken before the fourth cycle of nivolumab. The chain employs TRBV11-3 and TRBJ2-1, with a weak D call TRBD2 (5 bases). In nucleotides, the CDR3 is TGTGCCAGCGGGAGAGGTAGCAATGAGCAGTTCTTC. Its translation is CASGRGSNEQFF.